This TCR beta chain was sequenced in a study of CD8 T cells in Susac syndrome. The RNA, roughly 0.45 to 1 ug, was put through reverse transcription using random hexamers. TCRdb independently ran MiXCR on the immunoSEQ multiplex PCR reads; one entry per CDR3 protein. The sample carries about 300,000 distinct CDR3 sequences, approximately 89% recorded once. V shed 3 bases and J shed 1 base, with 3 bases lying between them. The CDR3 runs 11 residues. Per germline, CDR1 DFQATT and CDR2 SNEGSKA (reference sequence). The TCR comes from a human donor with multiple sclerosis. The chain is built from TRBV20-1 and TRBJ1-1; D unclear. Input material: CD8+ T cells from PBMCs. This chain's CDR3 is CSARGNTEAFF. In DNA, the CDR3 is TGCAGTGCTAGGGGGAACACTGAAGCTTTCTTT.